This T cell receptor (beta chain) was sequenced during a study of OX40 agonist ivuxolimab in advanced cancers. Study details: Treatment of patients was with ivuxolimab, an agonistic anti-OX40 (CD134) antibody.

Worth noting for this clone: Its antigen remains unknown.

Samples of blood were obtained at baseline, on cycle 4 day 1, and on cycle 7 day 1. The method was immunoSEQ multiplex PCR; TCRdb's version includes in-frame clones alone and lacks a portion of them. The table has around 67,000 clones, around 90% seen once. Study observations and caveats: At 0.1 to 3.0 mg/kg, clonal expansion of CD4+ and CD8+ blood T cells had occurred by week 6. On average, CD8+ T cells showed a greater number of expanded clones than CD4+.

The material was CD4+ or CD8+ T cells sorted from blood, obtained in a trial of the OX40 agonist ivuxolimab. The TCR comes from an adult with an advanced solid tumor such as melanoma, head and neck, liver or kidney cancer.

This chain's CDR3 is CASSLRGGRSYEQYF. DNA of the CDR3: TGTGCCAGCAGCTTGCGAGGGGGGAGGTCCTACGAGCAGTACTTC. The chain combines TRBV5-4 with TRBJ2-7; either TRBD1 or TRBD2 may fit D (6 bases each). The CDR3 length is 15 residues. CDR1 is SGHNT, CDR2 YYREEE, per germline (reference sequence). The V and J ends lost 1 base and 1 base respectively, with 12 bases between them. Looking up the rest from reference TRBV5-4 and TRBJ2-7 gives the full variable domain: ETGVTQSPTHLIKTRGQQVTLRCSSQSGHNTVSWYQQALGQGPQFIFQYYREEENGRGNFPPRFSGLQFPNYSSELNVNALELDDSALYLCASSLRGGRSYEQYFGPGTRLTVT.